The TCR beta chain under discussion was sequenced for a study of CXCR3-negative and CXCR3-positive naive CD8 T cells. All TRB cDNA libraries came from 5' RACE performed with UMI labels. After re-calling the 5' RACE reads, TCRdb lists one entry per CDR3 protein, DNA absent. The sample totals about 7,000 distinct CDR3 sequences. This clonotype is medium-sized (0.01 to 0.1%) by frequency. Its target is not known. Study-level findings and limits: Naive cells positive for CXCR3 carried more hydrophobic TRB CDR3s than CXCR3-negative ones. Across naive subsets, surface CD5 expression was comparable, and TCR strength was inferred from properties of the TRB CDR3.

This CDR3 has 16 amino acids. The naive CD8+ gate required CD45RO-CCR7+CD27+CD95- phenotype. The rearrangement joins TRBV21-1 to TRBJ1-5; the TCRdb call, TRBD1, lacks DNA for checking. TRBV21-1 is a pseudogene. The origin of this receptor is a human donor in good health. Some clones in this sample may be carry-over from other donors' samples. Sequencing was done on a sample of naive CXCR3+ CD8+ T cells from blood. This sample's subset: CD45RO-CCR7+CD27+CD95- naive CD8+ T cells expressing CXCR3 (TNR3+). This CDR3 reads CASSKSTGGDDQPQHF.